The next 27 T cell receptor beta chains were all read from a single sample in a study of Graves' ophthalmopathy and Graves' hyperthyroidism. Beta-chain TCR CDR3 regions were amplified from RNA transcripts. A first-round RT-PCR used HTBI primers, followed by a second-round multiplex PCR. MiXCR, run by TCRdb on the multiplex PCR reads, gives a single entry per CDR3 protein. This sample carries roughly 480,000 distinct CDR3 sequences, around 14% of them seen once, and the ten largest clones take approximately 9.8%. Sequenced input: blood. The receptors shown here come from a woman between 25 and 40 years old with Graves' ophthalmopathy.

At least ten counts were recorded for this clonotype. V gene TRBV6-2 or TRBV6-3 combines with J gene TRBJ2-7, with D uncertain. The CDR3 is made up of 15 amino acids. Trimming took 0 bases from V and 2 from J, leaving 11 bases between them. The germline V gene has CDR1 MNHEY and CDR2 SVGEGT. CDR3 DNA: TGTGCCAGCAGTTACTCGGGCAGCGCAGCCTACGAGCAGTACTTC. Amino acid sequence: CASSYSGSAAYEQYF.

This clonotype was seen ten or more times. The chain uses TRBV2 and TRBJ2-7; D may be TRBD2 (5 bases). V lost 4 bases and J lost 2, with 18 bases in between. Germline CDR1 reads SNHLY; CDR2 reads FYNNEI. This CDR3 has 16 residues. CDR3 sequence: CASSGRTGVGTYEQYF. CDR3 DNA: TGTGCCAGCAGTGGACGAACCGGGGTGGGAACCTACGAGCAGTACTTC.

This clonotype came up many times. The CDR3, as DNA: TGTGCCAGCAGCGTAGGGGCAGGGGGGGACGAGCAGTACTTC. Residues: CASSVGAGGDEQYF. The chain carries TRBV9 and TRBJ2-7; possibly TRBD1 or TRBD2 for D (7 bases each). CDR3 length: 14 amino acids. Germline V gives CDR1 SGDLS, CDR2 YYNGEE. V was pared by 0 bases and J by 5 bases, with 12 bases between.

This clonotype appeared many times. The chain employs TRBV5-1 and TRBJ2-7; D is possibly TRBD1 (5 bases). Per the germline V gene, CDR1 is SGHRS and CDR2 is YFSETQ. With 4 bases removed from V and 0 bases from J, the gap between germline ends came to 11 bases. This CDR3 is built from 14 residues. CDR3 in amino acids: CASSQTTASYEQYF. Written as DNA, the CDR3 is TGCGCCAGCAGCCAAACGACAGCCTCCTACGAGCAGTACTTC.

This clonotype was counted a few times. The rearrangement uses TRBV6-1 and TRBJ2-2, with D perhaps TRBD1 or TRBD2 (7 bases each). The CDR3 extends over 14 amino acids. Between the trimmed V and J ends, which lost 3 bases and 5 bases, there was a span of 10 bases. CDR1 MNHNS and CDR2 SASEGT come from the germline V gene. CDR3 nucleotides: TGTGCCAGCAGTGACCAGGGGGGGACCGGGGAGCTGTTTTTT. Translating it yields CASSDQGGTGELFF.

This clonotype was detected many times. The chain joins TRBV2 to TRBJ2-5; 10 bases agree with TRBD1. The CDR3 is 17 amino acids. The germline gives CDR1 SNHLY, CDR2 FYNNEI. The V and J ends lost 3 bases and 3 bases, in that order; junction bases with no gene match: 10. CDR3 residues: CASSDKRWTGGKETQYF. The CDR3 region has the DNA TGTGCCAGCAGTGACAAACGCTGGACAGGGGGGAAAGAGACCCAGTACTTC.

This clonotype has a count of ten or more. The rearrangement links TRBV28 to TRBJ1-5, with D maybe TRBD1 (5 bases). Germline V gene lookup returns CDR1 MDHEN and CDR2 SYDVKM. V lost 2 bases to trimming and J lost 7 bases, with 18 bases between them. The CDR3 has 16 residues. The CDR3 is CASSLLSGTVRQPQHF. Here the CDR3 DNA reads TGTGCCAGCAGTTTACTATCCGGGACGGTCCGACAGCCCCAGCATTTT.

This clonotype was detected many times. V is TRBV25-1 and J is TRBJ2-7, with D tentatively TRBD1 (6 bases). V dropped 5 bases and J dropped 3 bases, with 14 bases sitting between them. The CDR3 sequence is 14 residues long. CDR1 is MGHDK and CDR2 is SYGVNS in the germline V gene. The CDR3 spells CASSIRTEFYEQYF. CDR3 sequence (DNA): TGTGCCAGCAGTATCCGGACAGAATTCTACGAGCAGTACTTC.

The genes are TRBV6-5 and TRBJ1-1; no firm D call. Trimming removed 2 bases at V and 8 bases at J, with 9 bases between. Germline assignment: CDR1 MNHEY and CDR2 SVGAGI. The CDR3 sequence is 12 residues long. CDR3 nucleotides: TGTGCCAGCAGTTACGCGAGAGAAGAAGCTTTCTTT. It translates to CASSYAREEAFF.

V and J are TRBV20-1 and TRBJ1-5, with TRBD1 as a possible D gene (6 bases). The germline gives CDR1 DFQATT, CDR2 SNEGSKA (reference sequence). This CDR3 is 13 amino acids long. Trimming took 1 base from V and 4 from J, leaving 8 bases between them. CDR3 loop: CSARGRGNQPQHF. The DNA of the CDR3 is TGCAGTGCTAGAGGTAGGGGGAATCAGCCCCAGCATTTT.

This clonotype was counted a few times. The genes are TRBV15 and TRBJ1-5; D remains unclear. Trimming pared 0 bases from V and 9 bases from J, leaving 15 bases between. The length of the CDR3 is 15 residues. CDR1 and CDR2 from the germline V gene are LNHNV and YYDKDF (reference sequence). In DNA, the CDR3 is TGTGCCACCAGCAGAGATTTGACGACCCAGCGGCCCCAGCATTTT. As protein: CATSRDLTTQRPQHF.

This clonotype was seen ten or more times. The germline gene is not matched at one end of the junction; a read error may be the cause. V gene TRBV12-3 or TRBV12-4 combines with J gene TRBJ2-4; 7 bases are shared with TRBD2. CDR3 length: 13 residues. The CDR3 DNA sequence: TGTGCCAGCAGTTTAAGTCTGGCGAGCGGGGCTTTCTTC. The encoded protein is CASSLSLASGAFF.

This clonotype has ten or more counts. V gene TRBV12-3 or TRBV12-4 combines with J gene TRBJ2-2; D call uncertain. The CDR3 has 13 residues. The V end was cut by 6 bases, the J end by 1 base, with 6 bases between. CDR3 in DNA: TGTGCCAGCAGGGGCCAGAACACCGGGGAGCTGTTTTTT. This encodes CASRGQNTGELFF.

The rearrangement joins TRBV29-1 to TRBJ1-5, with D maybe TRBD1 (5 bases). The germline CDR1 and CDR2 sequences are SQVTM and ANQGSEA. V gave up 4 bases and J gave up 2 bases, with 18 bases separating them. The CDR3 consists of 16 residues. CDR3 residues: CSVVLRGETGNQPQHF. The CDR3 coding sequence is TGCAGCGTTGTCCTGCGGGGGGAAACGGGCAATCAGCCCCAGCATTTT.

The CDR3 spells CASSKGLDLGETQYF. As DNA, the CDR3 is TGTGCCAGCAGTAAAGGACTGGACTTGGGGGAGACCCAGTACTTC. The chain employs TRBV6-2 or TRBV6-3 and TRBJ2-5; TRBD2 might be the D (5 bases). The germline V gene has CDR1 MNHEY and CDR2 SVGEGT. The V gene lost 5 bases and the J gene lost 5 bases, with 18 bases spanning the gap. CDR3 length: 15 amino acids.

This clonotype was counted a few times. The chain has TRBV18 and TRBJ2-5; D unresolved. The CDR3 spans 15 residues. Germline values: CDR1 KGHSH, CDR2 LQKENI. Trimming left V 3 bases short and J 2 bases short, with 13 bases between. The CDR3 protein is CASSPQSVRQETQYF. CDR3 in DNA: TGTGCCAGCTCACCCCAATCAGTCAGACAAGAGACCCAGTACTTC. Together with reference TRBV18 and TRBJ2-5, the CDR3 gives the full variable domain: NAGVMQNPRHLVRRRGQEARLRCSPMKGHSHVYWYRQLPEEGLKFMVYLQKENIIDESGMPKERFSAEFPKEGPSILRIQQVVRGDSAAYFCASSPQSVRQETQYFGPGTRLLVL.

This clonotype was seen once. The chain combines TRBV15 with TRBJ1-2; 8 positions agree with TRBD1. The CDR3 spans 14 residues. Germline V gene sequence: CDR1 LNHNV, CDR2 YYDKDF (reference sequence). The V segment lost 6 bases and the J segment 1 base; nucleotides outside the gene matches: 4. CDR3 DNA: TGTGCCACCAGGGCAGGGGGCATTAACTATGGCTACACCTTC. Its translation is CATRAGGINYGYTF.

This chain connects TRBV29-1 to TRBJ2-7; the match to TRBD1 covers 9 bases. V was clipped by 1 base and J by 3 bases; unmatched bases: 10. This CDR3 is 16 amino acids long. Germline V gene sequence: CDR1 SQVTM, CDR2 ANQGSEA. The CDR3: CSVEGGDRERVYEQYF. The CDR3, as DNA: TGCAGCGTTGAAGGGGGGGACAGGGAGAGGGTCTACGAGCAGTACTTC.

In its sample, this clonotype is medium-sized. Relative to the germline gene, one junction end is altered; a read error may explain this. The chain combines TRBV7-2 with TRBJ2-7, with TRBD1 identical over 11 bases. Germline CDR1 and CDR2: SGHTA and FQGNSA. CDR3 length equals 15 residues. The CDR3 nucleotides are TGTGCCAGCAGTTTAGTGGGACAGGGGGCCTACGAGCAGTACTTC. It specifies CASSLVGQGAYEQYF. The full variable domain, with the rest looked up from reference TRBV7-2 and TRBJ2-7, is GAGVSQSPSNKVTEKGKDVELRCDPISGHTALYWYRQSLGQGLEFLIYFQGNSAPDKSGLPSDRFSAERTGGSVSTLTIQRTQQEDSAVYLCASSLVGQGAYEQYFGPGTRLTVT.

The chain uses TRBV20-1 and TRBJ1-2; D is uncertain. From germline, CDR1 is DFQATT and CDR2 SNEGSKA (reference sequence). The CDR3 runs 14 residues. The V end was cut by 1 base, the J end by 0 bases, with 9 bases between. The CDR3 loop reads CSARGGVTNYGYTF. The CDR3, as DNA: TGCAGTGCTAGAGGTGGAGTAACTAACTATGGCTACACCTTC.

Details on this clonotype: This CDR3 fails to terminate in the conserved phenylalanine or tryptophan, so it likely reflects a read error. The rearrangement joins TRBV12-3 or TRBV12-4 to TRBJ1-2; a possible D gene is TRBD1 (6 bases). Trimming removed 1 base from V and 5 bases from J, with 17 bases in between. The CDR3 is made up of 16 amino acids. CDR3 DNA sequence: TGTGCCAGCAGTTTAGGACCGTACTACAGGGTATATGGCTACACCCTC. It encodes CASSLGPYYRVYGYTL.

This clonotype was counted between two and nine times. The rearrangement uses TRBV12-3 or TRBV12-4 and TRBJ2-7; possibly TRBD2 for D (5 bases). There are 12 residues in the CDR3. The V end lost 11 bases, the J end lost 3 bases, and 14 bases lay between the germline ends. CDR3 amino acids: CASKEGSYEQYF. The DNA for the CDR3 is TGTGCCTCGAAAGAAGGGAGCTACGAGCAGTACTTC.

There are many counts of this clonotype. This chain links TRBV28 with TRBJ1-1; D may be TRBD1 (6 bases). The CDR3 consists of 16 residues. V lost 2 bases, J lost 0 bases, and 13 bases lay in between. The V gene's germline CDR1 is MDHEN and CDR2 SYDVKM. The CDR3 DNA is TGTGCCAGCAGTTTACACAGGGCGGTAATGAACACTGAAGCTTTCTTT. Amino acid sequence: CASSLHRAVMNTEAFF.

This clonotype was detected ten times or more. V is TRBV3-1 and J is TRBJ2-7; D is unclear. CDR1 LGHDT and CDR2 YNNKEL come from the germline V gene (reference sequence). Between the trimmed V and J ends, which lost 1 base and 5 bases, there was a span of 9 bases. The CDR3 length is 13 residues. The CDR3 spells CASSQADAHEQYF. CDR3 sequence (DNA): TGTGCCAGCAGCCAAGCCGATGCCCACGAGCAGTACTTC.

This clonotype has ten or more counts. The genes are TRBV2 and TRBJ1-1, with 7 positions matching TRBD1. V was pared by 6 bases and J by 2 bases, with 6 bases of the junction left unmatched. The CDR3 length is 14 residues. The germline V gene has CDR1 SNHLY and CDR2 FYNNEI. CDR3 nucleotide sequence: TGTGCCAGCAGATCACAGGGGAGAAACACTGAAGCTTTCTTT. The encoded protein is CASRSQGRNTEAFF.

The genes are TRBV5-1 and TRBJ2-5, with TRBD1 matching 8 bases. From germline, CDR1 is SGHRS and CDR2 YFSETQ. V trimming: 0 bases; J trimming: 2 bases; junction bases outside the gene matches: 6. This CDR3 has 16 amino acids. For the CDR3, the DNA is TGCGCCAGCAGCTTGGAGGGTCACAGGGGGCAAGAGACCCAGTACTTC. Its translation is CASSLEGHRGQETQYF.

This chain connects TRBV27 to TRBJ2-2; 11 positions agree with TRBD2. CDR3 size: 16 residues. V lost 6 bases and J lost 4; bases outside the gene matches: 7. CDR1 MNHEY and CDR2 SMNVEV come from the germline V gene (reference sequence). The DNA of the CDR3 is TGTGCCAGCAGACCTAGACTAGCGGGACTCACCGGGGAGCTGTTTTTT. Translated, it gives CASRPRLAGLTGELFF.